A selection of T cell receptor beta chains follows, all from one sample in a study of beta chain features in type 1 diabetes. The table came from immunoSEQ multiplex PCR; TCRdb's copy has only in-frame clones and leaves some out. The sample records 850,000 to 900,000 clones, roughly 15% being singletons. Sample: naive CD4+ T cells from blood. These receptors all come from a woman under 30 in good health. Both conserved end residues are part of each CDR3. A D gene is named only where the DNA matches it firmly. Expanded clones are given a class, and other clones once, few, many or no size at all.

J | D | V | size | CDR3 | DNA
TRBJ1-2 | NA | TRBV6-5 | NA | CASSFGANYGYTF | TGTGCCAGCAGTTTTGGGGCGAACTATGGCTACACCTTC
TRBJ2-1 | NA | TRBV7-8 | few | CASSLAIFRDIDRFF | TGTGCCAGCAGCTTAGCGATCTTCCGGGACATCGACAGGTTCTTC
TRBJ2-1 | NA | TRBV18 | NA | CASSLNRAEQGNEQFF | TGTGCCAGCTCACTTAACCGGGCCGAACAGGGCAATGAGCAGTTCTTC
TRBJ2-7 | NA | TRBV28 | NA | CASSLRLVMIQYF | TGTGCCAGCAGTTTACGGCTCGTTATGATACAGTACTTC
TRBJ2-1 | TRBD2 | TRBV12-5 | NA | CASGAGGLSYNEQFF | TGTGCTAGTGGAGCGGGAGGGCTCTCCTACAATGAGCAGTTCTTC
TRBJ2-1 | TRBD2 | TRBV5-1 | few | CASSGAGAVYNEQFF | TGCGCCAGCAGCGGAGCGGGAGCGGTCTACAATGAGCAGTTCTTC
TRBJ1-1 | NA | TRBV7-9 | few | CASSFETGPYTEAFF | TGTGCCAGCAGCTTTGAGACCGGGCCGTACACTGAAGCTTTCTTT
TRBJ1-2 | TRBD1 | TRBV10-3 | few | CAISARDRGLINYGYTF | TGTGCCATCAGTGCCCGGGACAGGGGGCTAATTAACTATGGCTACACCTTC
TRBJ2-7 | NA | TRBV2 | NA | CASSFVGEQYF | TGTGCCAGCAGCTTCGTTGGCGAGCAGTACTTC
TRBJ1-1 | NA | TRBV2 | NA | CASSSTMGTEAFF | TGTGCCAGCAGTTCCACCATGGGGACTGAAGCTTTCTTT
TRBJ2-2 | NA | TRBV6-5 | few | CASSYSSYSGELFF | TGTGCCAGCAGTTACTCGAGTTATTCTGGGGAGCTGTTTTTT
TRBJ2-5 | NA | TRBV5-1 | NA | CASSLITLQETQYF | TGCGCCAGCAGCTTGATTACTCTCCAAGAGACCCAGTACTTC
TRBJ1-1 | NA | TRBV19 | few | CASSIVPGEAFF | TGTGCCAGTAGTATAGTGCCGGGGGAAGCTTTCTTT
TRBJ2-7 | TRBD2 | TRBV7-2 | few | CASSSQDSGIYEQYF | TGTGCCAGCAGCTCACAAGACAGCGGGATCTACGAGCAGTACTTC
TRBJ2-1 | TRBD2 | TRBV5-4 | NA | CASSQPSGRVYNEQFF | TGTGCCAGCAGCCAGCCTAGCGGGAGGGTTTACAATGAGCAGTTCTTC
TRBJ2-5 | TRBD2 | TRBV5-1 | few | CASSSPSGAWETQYF | TGCGCCAGCAGCTCGCCTAGCGGGGCTTGGGAGACCCAGTACTTC
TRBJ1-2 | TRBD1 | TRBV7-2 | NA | CASSLVAGTGGGYGYTF | TGTGCCAGCAGCTTAGTTGCGGGGACAGGGGGAGGCTATGGCTACACCTTC
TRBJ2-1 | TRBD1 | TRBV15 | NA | CATSSIQGLGYNEQFF | TGTGCCACCAGCAGTATACAGGGGCTAGGGTACAATGAGCAGTTCTTC
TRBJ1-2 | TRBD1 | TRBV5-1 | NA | CASSLDREGGYTF | TGCGCCAGCAGCCTTGACAGGGAGGGTGGCTACACCTTC
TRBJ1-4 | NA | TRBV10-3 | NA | CAISESRQGNEKLFF | TGTGCCATCAGTGAGTCTAGGCAGGGAAATGAAAAACTGTTTTTT
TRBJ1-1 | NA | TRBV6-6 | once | CASRPTFFRGTEAFF | TGTGCCAGCAGACCTACCTTCTTCAGGGGCACTGAAGCTTTCTTT
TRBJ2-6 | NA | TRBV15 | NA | CATSRVRGPSGANVLTF | TGTGCCACCAGCAGAGTTCGGGGACCATCTGGGGCCAACGTCCTGACTTTC
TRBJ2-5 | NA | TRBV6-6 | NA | CASSRRQIQETQYF | TGTGCCAGCAGCCGACGACAGATCCAAGAGACCCAGTACTTC
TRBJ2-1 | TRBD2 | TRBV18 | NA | CASSPGGRGYEQFF | TGTGCCAGCTCACCCGGCGGGAGAGGCTATGAGCAGTTCTTC
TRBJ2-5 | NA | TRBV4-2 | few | CASSQGTTPGETQYF | TGTGCCAGCAGCCAAGGGACTACCCCGGGAGAGACCCAGTACTTC
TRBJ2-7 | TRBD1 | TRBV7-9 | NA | CASSKTGDRVTYEQYF | TGTGCCAGCAGTAAAACCGGGGACAGGGTAACCTACGAGCAGTACTTC
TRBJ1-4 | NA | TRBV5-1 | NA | CASSLGGEGREKLFF | TGCGCCAGCAGCTTGGGCGGCGAGGGGAGAGAAAAACTGTTTTTT
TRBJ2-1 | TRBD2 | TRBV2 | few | CASRGIAGAAGEQFF | TGTGCCAGCAGGGGAATAGCGGGAGCTGCTGGTGAGCAGTTCTTC
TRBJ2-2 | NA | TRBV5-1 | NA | CASSLAPWITGELFF | TGCGCCAGCAGCTTGGCACCATGGATCACCGGGGAGCTGTTTTTT
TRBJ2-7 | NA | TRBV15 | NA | CATSRDLGTGPYEQYF | TGTGCCACCAGCAGAGATCTAGGGACGGGGCCCTACGAGCAGTACTTC
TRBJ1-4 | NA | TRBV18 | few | CASSPGVTEKLFF | TGTGCCAGCTCACCAGGGGTGACTGAAAAACTGTTTTTT
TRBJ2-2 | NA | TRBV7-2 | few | CASSPRQDSAGELFF | TGTGCCAGCAGCCCCCGACAGGATAGTGCCGGGGAGCTGTTTTTT
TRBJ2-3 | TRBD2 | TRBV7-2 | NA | CASSSGLFTDTQYF | TGTGCCAGCAGCTCGGGACTATTCACAGATACGCAGTATTTT
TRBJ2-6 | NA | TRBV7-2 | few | CASSLYVGGLSSGANVLTF | TGTGCCAGCAGCTTATACGTCGGGGGCCTTAGCTCTGGGGCCAACGTCCTGACTTTC
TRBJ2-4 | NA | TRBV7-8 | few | CASSKTQRNIQYF | TGTGCCAGCAGCAAAACTCAACGAAACATTCAGTACTTC
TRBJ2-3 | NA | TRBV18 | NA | CASSQSEASDTDTQYF | TGTGCCAGCTCACAGAGTGAGGCTAGCGACACAGATACGCAGTATTTT
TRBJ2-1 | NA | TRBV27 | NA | CASSPLLGDEQFF | TGTGCCAGCAGCCCCTTACTGGGAGATGAGCAGTTCTTC
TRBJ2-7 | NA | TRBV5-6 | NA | CASSLRVSSLAEYF | TGTGCCAGCAGCTTGAGGGTCAGCTCCCTCGCGGAGTACTTC
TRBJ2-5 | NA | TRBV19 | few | CASSIGPGIVETQYF | TGTGCCAGTAGTATAGGGCCGGGTATCGTAGAGACCCAGTACTTC
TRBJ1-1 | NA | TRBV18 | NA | CASSPQGPMNTEAFF | TGTGCCAGCTCACCCCAGGGCCCTATGAACACTGAAGCTTTCTTT
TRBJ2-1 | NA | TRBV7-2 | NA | CASSSAQGTGLLAASNEQFF | TGTGCCAGCAGCTCAGCTCAAGGGACAGGGTTACTAGCGGCTTCCAATGAGCAGTTCTTC
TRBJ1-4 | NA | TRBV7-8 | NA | CASSQSGISEKLFF | TGTGCCAGCAGCCAATCGGGAATTAGTGAAAAACTGTTTTTT
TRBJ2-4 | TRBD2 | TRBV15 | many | CATSRAASGIDIQYF | TGTGCCACCAGCCGAGCAGCTAGCGGGATTGACATTCAGTACTTC